This T cell receptor beta chain was retrieved from a study of regulatory T cells in long-lasting Graves disease. Researchers made TCR beta libraries by using iRepertoire HTBI primers and running Arm-PCR on CDR3 regions. One entry per CDR3 protein results from TCRdb running MiXCR on the multiplex PCR reads. Among 450,000 to 500,000 distinct CDR3 sequences, around 15% were seen once, and the ten largest hold 9% to 15%. In its sample, this clonotype was seen many times. Germline V gene lookup returns CDR1 KGHDR and CDR2 SFDVKD. V was trimmed by 9 bases and J by 2 bases, leaving 16 bases between them. The CDR3 is 14 residues long. Noted time point: newly diagnosed GD, antithyroid drugs for less than 3 months. TCR sequences were obtained from RNA taken from PBMCs. The sample was also reused in another study, on T cells in Graves' hyperthyroidism and ophthalmopathy. That publication notes: For Graves' hyperthyroidism to be stable, ophthalmopathy could not progress within 18 months.

This receptor was obtained from a man aged 35 to 55 with Graves disease. The gene calls are TRBV24-1 and TRBJ2-7; a possible D gene is TRBD2 (6 bases). The sequencing here drew on peripheral blood mononuclear cells (PBMCs), taken at new diagnosis, from a patient treated with antithyroid drugs. The CDR3 protein is CATQVSGGAYEQYF. The CDR3 nucleotides read TGTGCCACCCAGGTATCCGGGGGAGCCTACGAGCAGTACTTC.